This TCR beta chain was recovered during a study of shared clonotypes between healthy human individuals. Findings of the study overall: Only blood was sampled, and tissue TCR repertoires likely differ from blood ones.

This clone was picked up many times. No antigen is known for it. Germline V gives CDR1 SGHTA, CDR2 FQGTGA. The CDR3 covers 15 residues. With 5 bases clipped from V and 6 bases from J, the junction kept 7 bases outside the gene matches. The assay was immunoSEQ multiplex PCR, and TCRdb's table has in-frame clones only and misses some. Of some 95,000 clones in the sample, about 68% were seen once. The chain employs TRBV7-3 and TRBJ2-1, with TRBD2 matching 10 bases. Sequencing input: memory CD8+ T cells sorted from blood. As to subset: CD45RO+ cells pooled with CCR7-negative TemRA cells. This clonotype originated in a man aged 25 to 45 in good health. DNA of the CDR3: TGTGCCAGCAGCCAAACTAGCGGGATAGTCAATGAGCAGTTCTTC. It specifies CASSQTSGIVNEQFF. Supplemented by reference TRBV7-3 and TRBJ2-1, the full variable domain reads GAGVSQTPSNKVTEKGKYVELRCDPISGHTALYWYRQSLGQGPEFLIYFQGTGAADDSGLPNDRFFAVRPEGSVSTLKIQRTERGDSAVYLCASSQTSGIVNEQFFGPGTRLTVL.